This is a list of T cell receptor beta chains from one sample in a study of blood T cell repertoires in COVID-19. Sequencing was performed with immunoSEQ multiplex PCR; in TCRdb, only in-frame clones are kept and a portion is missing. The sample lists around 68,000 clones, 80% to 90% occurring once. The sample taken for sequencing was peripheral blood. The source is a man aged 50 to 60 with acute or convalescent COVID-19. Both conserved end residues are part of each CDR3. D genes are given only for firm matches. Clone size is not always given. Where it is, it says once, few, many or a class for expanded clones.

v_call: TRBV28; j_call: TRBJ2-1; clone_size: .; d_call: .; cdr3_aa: CASSATEAYNEQFF; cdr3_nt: TGTGCCAGCAGTGCAACCGAGGCGTACAATGAGCAGTTCTTC
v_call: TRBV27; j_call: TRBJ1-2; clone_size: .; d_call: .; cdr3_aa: CASSIRGTYGYTF; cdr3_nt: TGTGCCAGCAGCATTCGCGGGACCTATGGCTACACCTTC
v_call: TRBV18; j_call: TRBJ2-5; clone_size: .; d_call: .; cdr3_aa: CASSTAEQETQYF; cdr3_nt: TGTGCCAGCTCAACGGCGGAACAAGAGACCCAGTACTTC
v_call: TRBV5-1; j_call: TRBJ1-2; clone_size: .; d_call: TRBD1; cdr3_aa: CASSSTGYVSGYTF; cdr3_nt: TGCGCCAGCAGCTCGACAGGGTATGTGAGTGGCTACACCTTC
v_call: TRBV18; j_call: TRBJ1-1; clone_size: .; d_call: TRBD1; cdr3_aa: CASSPRQGSSGTEAFF; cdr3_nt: TGTGCCAGCTCACCCAGACAGGGTAGTTCGGGAACTGAAGCTTTCTTT
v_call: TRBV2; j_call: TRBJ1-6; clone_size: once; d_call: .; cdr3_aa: CASSETLQWGLEDSPLHF; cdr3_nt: TGTGCCAGCAGTGAAACTCTACAGTGGGGGCTTGAAGATTCACCCCTCCACTTT
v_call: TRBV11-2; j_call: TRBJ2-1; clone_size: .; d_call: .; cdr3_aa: CASITGRSSYNEQFF; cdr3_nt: TGTGCCAGCATCACGGGGAGGAGCTCCTACAATGAGCAGTTCTTC
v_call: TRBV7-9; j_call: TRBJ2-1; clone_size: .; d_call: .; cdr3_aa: CASSLGQALEQFF; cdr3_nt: TGTGCCAGCAGCTTAGGGCAGGCCTTGGAGCAGTTCTTC
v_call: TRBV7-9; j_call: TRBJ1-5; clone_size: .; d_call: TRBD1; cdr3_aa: CASSPGQGRNQPQHF; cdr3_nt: TGTGCCAGCAGCCCCGGACAGGGGCGCAATCAGCCCCAGCATTTT
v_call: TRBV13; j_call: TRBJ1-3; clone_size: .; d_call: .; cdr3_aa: CASSWENRVGGLRNTIYF; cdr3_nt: TGTGCCAGCAGCTGGGAGAATAGGGTCGGGGGGCTTCGAAACACCATATATTTT
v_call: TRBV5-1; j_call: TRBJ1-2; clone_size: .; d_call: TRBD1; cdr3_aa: CASSTQAGQGESYTF; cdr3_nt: TGCGCCAGCAGCACCCAAGCGGGACAGGGGGAGAGCTACACCTTC
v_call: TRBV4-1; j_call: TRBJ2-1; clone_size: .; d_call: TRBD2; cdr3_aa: CASSQDQGEGRYNEQFF; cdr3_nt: TGCGCCAGCAGCCAAGATCAAGGGGAGGGCCGTTACAATGAGCAGTTCTTC
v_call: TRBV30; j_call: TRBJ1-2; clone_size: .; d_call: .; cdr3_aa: CAWSVGRGRSRGYTF; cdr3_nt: TGTGCCTGGAGTGTAGGCAGGGGAAGGTCGCGGGGCTACACCTTC
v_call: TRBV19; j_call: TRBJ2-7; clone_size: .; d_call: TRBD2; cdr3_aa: CASSSTLGTSGRRYEQYF; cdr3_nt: TGTGCCAGTAGTTCTACCCTCGGGACTAGCGGGCGCCGATACGAGCAGTACTTC
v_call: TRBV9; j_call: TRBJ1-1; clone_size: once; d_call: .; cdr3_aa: CASSVVGGMNTEAFF; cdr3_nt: TGTGCCAGCAGCGTAGTCGGGGGTATGAACACTGAAGCTTTCTTT
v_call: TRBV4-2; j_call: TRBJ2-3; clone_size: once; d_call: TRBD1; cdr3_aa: CASSQGAGTATDTQYF; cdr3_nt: TGTGCCAGCAGCCAAGGTGCCGGGACAGCCACAGATACGCAGTATTTT
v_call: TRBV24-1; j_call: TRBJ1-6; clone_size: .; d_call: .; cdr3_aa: CATGEGGNSPLHF; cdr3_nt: TGTGCCACCGGGGAGGGGGGTAACTCACCCCTCCACTTT
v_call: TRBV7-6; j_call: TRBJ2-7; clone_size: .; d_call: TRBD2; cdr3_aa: CASSLTKREGYEQYF; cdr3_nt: TGTGCCAGCAGCTTAACAAAGCGGGAGGGGTACGAGCAGTACTTC
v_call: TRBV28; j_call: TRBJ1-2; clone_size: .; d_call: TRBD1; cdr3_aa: CASRETGGAYYGYTF; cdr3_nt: TGTGCCAGCAGGGAGACAGGGGGCGCGTACTATGGCTACACCTTC
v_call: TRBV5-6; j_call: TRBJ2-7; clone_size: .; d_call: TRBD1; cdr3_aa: CASKIRDRALEQYF; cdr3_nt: TGTGCCAGCAAAATACGGGACAGGGCCCTCGAGCAGTACTTC
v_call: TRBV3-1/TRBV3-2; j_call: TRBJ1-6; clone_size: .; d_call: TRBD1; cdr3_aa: CASSHLGTANSPLHF; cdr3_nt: TGTGCCAGCAGTCATCTCGGGACAGCGAATTCACCCCTCCACTTT
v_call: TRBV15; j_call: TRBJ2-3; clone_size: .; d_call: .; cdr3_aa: CATSRARELVDTQYF; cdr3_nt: TGTGCCACCAGCAGAGCTCGGGAGCTGGTTGATACGCAGTATTTT
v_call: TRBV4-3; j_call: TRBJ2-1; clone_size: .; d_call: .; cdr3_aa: CASSQDGGGNYNEQFF; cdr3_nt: TGCGCCAGCAGCCAAGACGGTGGCGGGAATTACAATGAGCAGTTCTTC
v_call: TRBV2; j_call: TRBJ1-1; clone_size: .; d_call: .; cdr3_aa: CASSEWGLRTEAFF; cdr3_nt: TGTGCCAGCAGTGAATGGGGACTTCGCACTGAAGCTTTCTTT
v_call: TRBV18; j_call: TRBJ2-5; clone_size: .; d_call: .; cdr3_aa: CASSPPLGHNTKTQYF; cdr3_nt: TGTGCCAGCTCACCACCGTTGGGACACAATACGAAGACCCAGTACTTC
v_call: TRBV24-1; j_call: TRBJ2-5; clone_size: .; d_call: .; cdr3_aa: CATSDMAGETQYF; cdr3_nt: TGTGCCACCAGTGATATGGCGGGAGAGACCCAGTACTTC
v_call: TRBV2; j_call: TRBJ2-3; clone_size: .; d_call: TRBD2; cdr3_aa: CASRITSGSTDTQYF; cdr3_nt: TGTGCCAGCAGAATCACTAGCGGAAGCACAGATACGCAGTATTTT
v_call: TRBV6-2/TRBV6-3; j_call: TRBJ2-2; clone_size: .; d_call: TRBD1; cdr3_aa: CASSTTGGAETGELFF; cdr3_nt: TGTGCCAGCAGCACGACAGGGGGAGCTGAAACCGGGGAGCTGTTTTTT
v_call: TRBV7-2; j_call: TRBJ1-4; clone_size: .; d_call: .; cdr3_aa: CASSLKRGHDNEKLFF; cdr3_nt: TGTGCCAGCAGCTTGAAAAGGGGTCACGATAATGAAAAACTGTTTTTT
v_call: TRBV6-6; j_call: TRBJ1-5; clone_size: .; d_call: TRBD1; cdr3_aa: CASTEGQYILQHF; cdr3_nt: TGTGCCAGCACCGAGGGACAGTATATTCTCCAGCATTTT
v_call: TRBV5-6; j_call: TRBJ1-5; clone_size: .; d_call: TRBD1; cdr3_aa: CASSFKGQGVNQPQHF; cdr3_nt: TGTGCCAGCAGTTTTAAGGGACAGGGGGTCAATCAGCCCCAGCATTTT
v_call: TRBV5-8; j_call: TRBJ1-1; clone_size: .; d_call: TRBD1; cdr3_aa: CASSFRRGRTEAFF; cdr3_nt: TGTGCCAGCAGCTTCCGCAGGGGGCGGACTGAAGCTTTCTTT
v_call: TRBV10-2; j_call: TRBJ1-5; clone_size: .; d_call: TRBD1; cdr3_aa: CASSDDRGSQSSNQPQHF; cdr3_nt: TGCGCCAGCAGTGATGACAGGGGCAGCCAGAGTAGCAATCAGCCCCAGCATTTT
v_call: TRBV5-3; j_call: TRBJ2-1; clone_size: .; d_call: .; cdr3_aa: CARSYYNEQFF; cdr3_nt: TGTGCCAGAAGTTATTACAATGAGCAGTTCTTC
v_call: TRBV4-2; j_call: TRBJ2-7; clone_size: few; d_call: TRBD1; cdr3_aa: CASSQDLQGGGTAYEQYF; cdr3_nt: TGTGCCAGCAGCCAAGACTTACAGGGGGGTGGAACCGCATACGAGCAGTACTTC
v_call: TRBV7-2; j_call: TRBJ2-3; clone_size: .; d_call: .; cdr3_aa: CASSLVAAGGGSTDTQYF; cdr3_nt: TGTGCCAGCAGCTTAGTGGCGGCGGGCGGAGGGAGCACAGATACGCAGTATTTT
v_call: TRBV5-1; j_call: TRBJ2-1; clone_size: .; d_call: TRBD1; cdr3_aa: CASSLGQGADNEQFF; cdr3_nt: TGCGCCAGCAGCTTGGGTCAGGGGGCGGACAATGAGCAGTTCTTC
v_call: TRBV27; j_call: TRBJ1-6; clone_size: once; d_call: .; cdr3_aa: CASSFPGRSPLHF; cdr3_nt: TGTGCCAGCAGTTTCCCAGGGAGGTCACCCCTCCACTTT
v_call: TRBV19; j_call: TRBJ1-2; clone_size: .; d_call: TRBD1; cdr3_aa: CASSDRGLEGYTF; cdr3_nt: TGTGCCAGTTCCGACAGGGGGCTTGAAGGCTACACCTTC
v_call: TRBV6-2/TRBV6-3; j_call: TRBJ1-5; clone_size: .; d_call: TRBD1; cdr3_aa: CASSYPHRGNQPQHF; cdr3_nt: TGTGCCAGCAGTTACCCGCACAGGGGAAATCAGCCCCAGCATTTT
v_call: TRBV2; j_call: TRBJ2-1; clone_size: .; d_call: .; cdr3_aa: CASQTYNEQFF; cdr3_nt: TGTGCCAGTCAGACTTACAATGAGCAGTTCTTC
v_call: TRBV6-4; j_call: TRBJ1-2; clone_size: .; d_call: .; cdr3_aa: CASSRDQGYGYTF; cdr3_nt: TGTGCCAGCAGTCGGGACCAGGGGTATGGCTACACCTTC
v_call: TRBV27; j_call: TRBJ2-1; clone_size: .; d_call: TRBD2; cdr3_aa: CASSSRASGYNEQFF; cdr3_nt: TGTGCCAGCAGTTCCCGTGCTAGCGGCTACAATGAGCAGTTCTTC
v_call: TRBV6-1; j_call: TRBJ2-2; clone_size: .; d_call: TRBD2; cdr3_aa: CASSEETSGTGELFF; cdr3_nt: TGTGCCAGCAGTGAAGAGACTAGCGGAACCGGGGAGCTGTTTTTT
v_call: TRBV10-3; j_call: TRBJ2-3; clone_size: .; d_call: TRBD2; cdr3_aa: CATDLSGGYTDTQYF; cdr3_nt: TGTGCCACCGACCTTTCGGGGGGGTACACAGATACGCAGTATTTT
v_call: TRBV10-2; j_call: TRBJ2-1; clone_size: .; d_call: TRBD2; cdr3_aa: CASSALAGRVNEQFF; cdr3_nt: TGCGCCAGCAGTGCACTAGCGGGGAGGGTCAATGAGCAGTTCTTC
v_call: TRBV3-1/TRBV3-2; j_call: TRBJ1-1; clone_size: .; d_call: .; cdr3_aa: CASSQDWNTEAFF; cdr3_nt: TGTGCCAGCAGCCAAGACTGGAACACTGAAGCTTTCTTT
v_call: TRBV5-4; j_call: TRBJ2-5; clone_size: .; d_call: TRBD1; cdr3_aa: CASSSPGTGAQETQYF; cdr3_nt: TGTGCCAGCAGCAGCCCCGGGACAGGGGCCCAAGAGACCCAGTACTTC